These T cell receptor beta chains were read from a single sample in a study of PD-1 blockade in classical Hodgkin lymphoma. Clones were read by immunoSEQ multiplex PCR, and TCRdb kept only the in-frame ones, dropping some. Of some 86,000 clones listed, 90% are singletons. This specimen consisted of peripheral blood mononuclear cells (PBMCs), obtained before the fourth cycle of nivolumab. The receptors shown here come from a human donor with classical Hodgkin lymphoma. Each CDR3 is given with its conserved first and last residue.

V	J	length	CDR3
TRBV15	TRBJ1-2	13	CATTREWGYGYTF
TRBV6-5	TRBJ2-1	15	CASSYFGGAYNEQFF
TRBV13	TRBJ1-3	14	CASSRLREGNTIYF
TRBV27	TRBJ2-7	16	CASSFGGTGQTYEQYF
TRBV19	TRBJ1-3	16	CASRTPGGADGNTIYF
TRBV13	TRBJ1-2	13	CASSLGEMGGYTF
TRBV10-3	TRBJ2-3	14	CAISLGTRTDTQYF
TRBV10-3	TRBJ1-5	15	CAISEGEFSNQPQHF
TRBV7-3	TRBJ2-7	12	CASSFGEYEQYF
TRBV6-5	TRBJ2-5	13	CASSDRGQETQYF
TRBV14	TRBJ2-7	13	CASSQGLTNEQYF
TRBV6-1	TRBJ2-7	15	CASSEVQGESYEQYF
TRBV5-8	TRBJ1-1	16	CASSIGYRGLETEAFF
TRBV7-7	TRBJ2-3	19	CASSLGLISGYRGEDTQYF
TRBV6-4	TRBJ2-1	17	CASSDYQETGGLGEQFF
TRBV19	TRBJ2-2	15	CASSLQGLNTGELFF
TRBV15	TRBJ1-1	13	CATSVRLNTEAFF
TRBV18	TRBJ1-5	17	CASSPTRQGESNQPQHF
TRBV4-3	TRBJ1-1	13	CASSTRLGSEAFF
TRBV15	TRBJ1-2	13	CATSGGPLGGYTF